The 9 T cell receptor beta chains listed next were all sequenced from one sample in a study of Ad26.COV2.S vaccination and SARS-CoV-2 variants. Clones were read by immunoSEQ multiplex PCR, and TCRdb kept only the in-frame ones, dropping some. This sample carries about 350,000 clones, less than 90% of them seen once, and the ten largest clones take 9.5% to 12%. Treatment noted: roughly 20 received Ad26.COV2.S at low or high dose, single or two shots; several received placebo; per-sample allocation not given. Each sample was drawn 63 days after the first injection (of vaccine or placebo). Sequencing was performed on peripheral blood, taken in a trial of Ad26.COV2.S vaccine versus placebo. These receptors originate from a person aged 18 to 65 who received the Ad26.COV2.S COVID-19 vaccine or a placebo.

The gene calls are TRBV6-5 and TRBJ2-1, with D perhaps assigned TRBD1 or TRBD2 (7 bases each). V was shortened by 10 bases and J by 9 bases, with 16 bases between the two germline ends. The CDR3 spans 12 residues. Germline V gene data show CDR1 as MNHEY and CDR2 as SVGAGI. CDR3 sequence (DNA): TGTGCCACCAGGGGGGAGGGGGGTGAGCAGTTCTTC. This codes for CATRGEGGEQFF.

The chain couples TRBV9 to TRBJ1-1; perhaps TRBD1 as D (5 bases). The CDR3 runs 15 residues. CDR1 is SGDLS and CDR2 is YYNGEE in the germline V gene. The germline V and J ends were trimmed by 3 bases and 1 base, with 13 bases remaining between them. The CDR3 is CASSAIPQGNTEAFF. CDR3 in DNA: TGTGCCAGCAGCGCCATTCCTCAGGGGAACACTGAAGCTTTCTTT. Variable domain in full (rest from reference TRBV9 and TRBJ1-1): DSGVTQTPKHLITATGQRVTLRCSPRSGDLSVYWYQQSLDQGLQFLIQYYNGEERAKGNILERFSAQQFPDLHSELNLSSLELGDSALYFCASSAIPQGNTEAFFGQGTRLTVV.

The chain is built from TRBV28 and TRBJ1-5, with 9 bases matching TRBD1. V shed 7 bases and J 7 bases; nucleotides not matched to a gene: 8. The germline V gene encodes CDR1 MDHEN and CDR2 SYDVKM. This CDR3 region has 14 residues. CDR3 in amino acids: CASNPTGGEQPQHF. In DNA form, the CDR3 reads TGTGCCAGCAACCCGACAGGGGGTGAACAGCCCCAGCATTTT.

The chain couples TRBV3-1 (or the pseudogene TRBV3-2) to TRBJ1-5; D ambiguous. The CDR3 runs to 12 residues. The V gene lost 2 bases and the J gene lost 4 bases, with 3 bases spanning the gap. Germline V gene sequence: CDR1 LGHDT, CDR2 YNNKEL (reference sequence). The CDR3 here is CASSQLNQPQHF. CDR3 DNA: TGTGCCAGCAGCCAATTAAATCAGCCCCAGCATTTT.

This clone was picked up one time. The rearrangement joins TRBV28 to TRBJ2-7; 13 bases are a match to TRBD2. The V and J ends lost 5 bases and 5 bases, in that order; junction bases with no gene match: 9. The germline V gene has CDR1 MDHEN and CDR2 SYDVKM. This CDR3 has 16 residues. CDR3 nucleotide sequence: TGTGCCAGCAGTCCCGGGACTAGCGGGGTCCACGACGAGCAGTACTTC. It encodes CASSPGTSGVHDEQYF.

CDR3 coding DNA: TGTGCCAGCAGCTTAAAATCCTCCTACAATGAGCAGTTCTTC. Protein product: CASSLKSSYNEQFF. The chain employs TRBV5-4 and TRBJ2-1, with D unresolved. This CDR3 has 14 amino acids. The V end lost 2 bases, the J end lost 0 bases, and 6 bases lay between the germline ends. CDR1 SGHNT and CDR2 YYREEE come from the germline V gene (reference sequence). The entire variable domain, with the rest obtained from reference TRBV5-4 and TRBJ2-1, is as follows: ETGVTQSPTHLIKTRGQQVTLRCSSQSGHNTVSWYQQALGQGPQFIFQYYREEENGRGNFPPRFSGLQFPNYSSELNVNALELDDSALYLCASSLKSSYNEQFFGPGTRLTVL.

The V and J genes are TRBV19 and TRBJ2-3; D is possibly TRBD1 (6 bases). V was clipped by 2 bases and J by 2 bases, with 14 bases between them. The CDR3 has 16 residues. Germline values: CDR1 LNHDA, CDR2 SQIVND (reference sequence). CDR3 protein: CASSIPGQSITDTQYF. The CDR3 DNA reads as TGTGCCAGTAGTATACCCGGACAGAGTATCACAGATACGCAGTATTTT.

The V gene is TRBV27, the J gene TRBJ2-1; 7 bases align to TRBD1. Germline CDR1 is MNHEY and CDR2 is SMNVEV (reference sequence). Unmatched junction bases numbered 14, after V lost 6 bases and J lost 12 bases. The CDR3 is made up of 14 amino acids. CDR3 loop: CASRPGQLAYGQFF. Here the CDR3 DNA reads TGTGCCAGCAGGCCGGGACAGTTAGCGTATGGGCAGTTCTTC.

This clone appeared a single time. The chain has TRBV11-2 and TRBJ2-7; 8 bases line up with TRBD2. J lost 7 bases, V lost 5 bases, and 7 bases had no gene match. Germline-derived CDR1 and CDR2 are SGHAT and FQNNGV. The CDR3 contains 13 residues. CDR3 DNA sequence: TGTGCCAGCAGCCCTGGGACTAGGAGAGAGCAGTACTTC. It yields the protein CASSPGTRREQYF.